This TCR beta chain was retrieved from a study of blood T cells in healthy people across ages. Findings and caveats of the study: Getting older went along with TCR beta diversity per million T cells dropping roughly linearly.

Sample-barcoded 5' priming and a J-beta primer mix drove a second PCR of roughly 6 to 12 cycles. TCRdb reanalysed the 5' RACE reads using MiXCR and keeps one entry per CDR3 protein. This table has about 770,000 distinct CDR3 sequences, more than 40% appearing once. CDR3 length: 14 residues. The V gene's germline CDR1 is MDHEN and CDR2 SYDVKM. V lost 6 bases and J lost 11, with 22 bases in between. In regard to this clonotype: Its matching antigen is unknown.

Material for sequencing was blood. This sequence originates from a man in his 60s in good health. The V gene is TRBV28, the J gene TRBJ2-5; D gene unclear. The chain's CDR3 is CASSPGPMYNEQYF. CDR3 coding DNA: TGTGCCAGCAGCCCTGGACCGATGTACAATGAGCAGTACTTC.